Below, 20 T cell receptor beta chains from the same sample are listed, as sequenced in a study of PD-L1 blockade in urothelial cancer (dated by TCRdb to about 2017). Receptor libraries were prepared by the immunoSEQ multiplex PCR assay. Imported from immuneACCESS, the table was reduced by TCRdb to in-frame sequences with V and J called. These copies leave out some clones; in studies compared against another copy, an unresolved V gene accounts for under half, and the cause of the remainder is not known. The sample has 60,000 to 70,000 clones on record, 80% to 85% of them singletons. 2.5% to 4% of the sample goes to the ten largest clones. Explained via the paper, the time point label denotes: pretreatment peripheral blood. This specimen consisted of PBMCs, obtained around atezolizumab (anti-PD-L1) treatment. The receptors were sampled from a man in his 70s with urothelial cancer.

This clone was counted only a few times. This rearrangement joins TRBV29-1 to TRBJ1-1; D gene uncertain. V dropped 3 bases and J dropped 1 base, with 9 bases sitting between them. The CDR3 covers 13 residues. The V gene's germline CDR1 is SQVTM and CDR2 ANQGSEA. The DNA of the CDR3 is TGCAGCGTTGAGGCCAACCAGAACACTGAAGCTTTCTTT. Its translation is CSVEANQNTEAFF.

Regarding this clone: The junction shows a germline mismatch at one end, possibly a read error. The chain links TRBV5-1 to TRBJ2-1, with 8 bases identical to TRBD2. The V gene's germline CDR1 is SGHRS and CDR2 YFSETQ. The CDR3 sequence is 16 residues long. The CDR3 loop is CASRLAISGSYNEQFF. The CDR3 nucleotides are TGCGCCAGCAGATTGGCCATAAGCGGGAGTTACAATGAGCAGTTCTTC.

The chain carries TRBV28 and TRBJ2-7, with a weak D call TRBD1 (6 bases). Germline V gives CDR1 MDHEN, CDR2 SYDVKM. The V end was cut by 4 bases, the J end by 5 bases, with 18 bases between. There are 15 residues in the CDR3. The CDR3 DNA follows: TGTGCCAGCAGTTCACCCCAGAGGGGGACCCACGAGCAGTACTTC. Translation: CASSSPQRGTHEQYF.

This clone was recorded once. The V gene is TRBV2, the J gene TRBJ1-2; 8 bases match TRBD1. Germline V gene sequence: CDR1 SNHLY, CDR2 FYNNEI. This CDR3 has 15 residues. The trim removed 4 bases at V and 10 bases at J, leaving 14 bases unmatched. CDR3: CASSAWTTGAGVYTF. CDR3 in DNA: TGTGCCAGCAGTGCATGGACGACAGGGGCGGGGGTCTACACCTTC.

The chain employs TRBV6-1 and TRBJ2-1; 10 bases are shared with TRBD1. This CDR3 has 15 residues. Germline trimming cut 6 bases from V and 4 bases from J; bases unmatched to any gene: 6. Germline loops: CDR1 MNHNS, CDR2 SASEGT. CDR3 amino acids: CASSLSGQGYNEQFF. The DNA for the CDR3 is TGTGCCAGCAGCCTATCGGGACAGGGGTACAATGAGCAGTTCTTC.

The CDR3 nucleotides are TGTGCCAGCAACTCGGACTGGGCGGCAGATACGCAGTATTTT. Protein product: CASNSDWAADTQYF. This sequence joins TRBV5-4 and TRBJ2-3, with a tentative D call TRBD2 (5 bases). The V gene's germline CDR1 is SGHNT and CDR2 YYREEE (reference sequence). The V gene lost 6 bases and the J gene lost 4 bases, with 15 bases spanning the gap. CDR3 length equals 14 residues. Full variable domain (missing parts from reference TRBV5-4 and TRBJ2-3): ETGVTQSPTHLIKTRGQQVTLRCSSQSGHNTVSWYQQALGQGPQFIFQYYREEENGRGNFPPRFSGLQFPNYSSELNVNALELDDSALYLCASNSDWAADTQYFGPGTRLTVL.

This clone was seen once. V is TRBV2 and J is TRBJ2-1, with D uncertain. This CDR3 is 14 amino acids long. Germline V lookup: CDR1 SNHLY, CDR2 FYNNEI. Trimming took off 2 bases at V and 9 bases at J, with 14 bases between the two ends. As DNA, the CDR3 is TGTGCCAGCAGTGAAATAAGAGACTCCAGTGAGCAGTTCTTC. Its protein is CASSEIRDSSEQFF.

The genes are TRBV5-8 and TRBJ2-7, with a weak D call TRBD1 (5 bases). The CDR3 spans 15 residues. Trimming took off 8 bases at V and 0 bases at J, with 18 bases between the two ends. Germline values: CDR1 SGHTS, CDR2 YDEGEE. The CDR3 here is CASGAGTGFSYEQYF. As DNA, the CDR3 is TGTGCCAGTGGGGCTGGTACGGGTTTCTCCTACGAGCAGTACTTC.

The chain carries TRBV7-3 and TRBJ2-7, with 7 bases that match TRBD1. The CDR3 is 13 residues long. The V gene end was trimmed by 2 bases and the J gene end by 4 bases; junction bases not matched to a gene: 2. Germline loops: CDR1 SGHTA, CDR2 FQGTGA. CDR3 loop: CASSLGTEYEQYF. The CDR3 bases are TGTGCCAGCAGCTTAGGGACAGAGTACGAGCAGTACTTC. Full variable domain (missing parts from reference TRBV7-3 and TRBJ2-7): GAGVSQTPSNKVTEKGKYVELRCDPISGHTALYWYRQSLGQGPEFLIYFQGTGAADDSGLPNDRFFAVRPEGSVSTLKIQRTERGDSAVYLCASSLGTEYEQYFGPGTRLTVT.

The genes are TRBV30 and TRBJ1-2; D ambiguous. The CDR3 covers 13 residues. CDR1 is GTSNPN and CDR2 is SVGIG in the germline V gene (reference sequence). V lost 2 bases and J lost 8, with 15 bases in between. The CDR3 reads CAWSMARVKGYTF. CDR3 sequence (DNA): TGTGCCTGGAGTATGGCCCGGGTAAAAGGCTACACCTTC.

The V gene is TRBV19, the J gene TRBJ1-1; a weak D match, TRBD1 (5 bases). CDR1 and CDR2 from the germline V gene are LNHDA and SQIVND (reference sequence). Deletions cut 4 bases from V and 3 bases from J, with 18 bases between. The CDR3 spans 16 residues. The CDR3 coding sequence is TGTGCCAGTAGTACCCCCCCGGGGGGGATGCACACTGAAGCTTTCTTT. This gives the protein CASSTPPGGMHTEAFF. Full variable domain (rest looked up from reference TRBV19 and TRBJ1-1): DGGITQSPKYLFRKEGQNVTLSCEQNLNHDAMYWYRQDPGQGLRLIYYSQIVNDFQKGDIAEGYSVSREKKESFPLTVTSAQKNPTAFYLCASSTPPGGMHTEAFFGQGTRLTVV.

V usage is TRBV30 and J usage is TRBJ2-7, with D possibly TRBD2 on 7 matching bases. Germline-derived CDR1 and CDR2 are GTSNPN and SVGIG (reference sequence). Between the trimmed V and J ends, which lost 8 bases and 3 bases, there was a span of 11 bases. This CDR3 region has 11 residues. The CDR3 here is CAGGGNYEQYF. The CDR3 coding sequence is TGTGCCGGGGGGGGCAACTACGAGCAGTACTTC.

V and J are TRBV5-1 and TRBJ2-1; 8 positions match TRBD2. J lost 7 bases, V lost 0 bases, and 9 bases had no gene match. Germline assignment: CDR1 SGHRS and CDR2 YFSETQ. The CDR3 length is 16 residues. The CDR3 DNA reads TGCGCCAGCAGCTTGGCGCTAGCGGGTGTCCGAAATGAGCAGTTCTTC. It is translated as CASSLALAGVRNEQFF.

V is TRBV10-3 and J is TRBJ1-5; maybe TRBD1 (5 bases). The germline V gene has CDR1 ENHRY and CDR2 SYGVKD. Trimming stripped 3 bases from V and 0 bases from J, with 9 bases between. The CDR3 runs 15 residues. The CDR3 coding sequence is TGTGCCATCAGTGACGACAGATATAGCAATCAGCCCCAGCATTTT. Its protein product is CAISDDRYSNQPQHF.

This clone occurred once. This chain links TRBV5-6 with TRBJ2-1; 7 bases are a match to TRBD2. The CDR3 runs to 15 residues. Germline V gives CDR1 SGHDT, CDR2 YYEEEE. Trimming took 0 bases from V and 4 from J; bases not matched to a gene: 4. The CDR3 DNA reads as TGTGCCAGCAGCTTGGCGGCTAGCGGATACAATGAGCAGTTCTTC. Translating it yields CASSLAASGYNEQFF.

The J gene is TRBJ1-4, the V gene TRBV6-1; D might be TRBD1 (5 bases). V was pared by 4 bases and J by 3 bases, with 9 bases between. The V gene's germline CDR1 is MNHNS and CDR2 SASEGT. This CDR3 is built from 14 residues. CDR3 sequence: CASSGTRSNEKLFF. CDR3 DNA sequence: TGTGCCAGCAGTGGGACACGTTCTAATGAAAAACTGTTTTTT.

V and J are TRBV5-6 and TRBJ2-3, with unresolved D. CDR3 length: 12 amino acids. With 4 bases removed from V and 0 bases from J, the gap between germline ends came to 3 bases. Germline lookup yields CDR1 SGHDT and CDR2 YYEEEE. The CDR3 DNA reads as TGTGCCAGCAGCCTTAGCACAGATACGCAGTATTTT. Translated, it gives CASSLSTDTQYF.

V gene TRBV5-1 combines with J gene TRBJ2-2; D gene uncertain. CDR1 and CDR2 from the germline V gene are SGHRS and YFSETQ. The CDR3 totals 14 residues. V gave up 0 bases and J gave up 8 bases, with 11 bases separating them. The CDR3 is CASSLDTTVGELFF. CDR3 in DNA: TGCGCCAGCAGCTTGGACACTACCGTAGGGGAGCTGTTTTTT.

In this sample, this clone turned up once. The rearrangement uses TRBV6-5 and TRBJ1-5; the D is unclear. The CDR3 consists of 14 residues. The V gene lost 4 bases and the J gene lost 0 bases, with 7 bases spanning the gap. Germline V CDR1 and CDR2: MNHEY, SVGAGI. CDR3 DNA: TGTGCCAGCAGTTCGGGAAATAGCAATCAGCCCCAGCATTTT. This translates into CASSSGNSNQPQHF.

V is TRBV7-2 and J is TRBJ2-2; 10 bases align to TRBD2. The trim removed 6 bases at V and 6 bases at J, leaving 10 bases unmatched. Looked up from germline, CDR1 is SGHTA and CDR2 is FQGNSA. The CDR3 consists of 16 residues. The CDR3 is CASRPPGLASAGELFF. For the CDR3, the DNA is TGTGCCAGCAGACCACCGGGACTAGCGTCGGCCGGGGAGCTGTTTTTT. Combining the CDR3 with reference TRBV7-2 and TRBJ2-2 gives the whole variable domain GAGVSQSPSNKVTEKGKDVELRCDPISGHTALYWYRQSLGQGLEFLIYFQGNSAPDKSGLPSDRFSAERTGGSVSTLTIQRTQQEDSAVYLCASRPPGLASAGELFFGEGSRLTVL.